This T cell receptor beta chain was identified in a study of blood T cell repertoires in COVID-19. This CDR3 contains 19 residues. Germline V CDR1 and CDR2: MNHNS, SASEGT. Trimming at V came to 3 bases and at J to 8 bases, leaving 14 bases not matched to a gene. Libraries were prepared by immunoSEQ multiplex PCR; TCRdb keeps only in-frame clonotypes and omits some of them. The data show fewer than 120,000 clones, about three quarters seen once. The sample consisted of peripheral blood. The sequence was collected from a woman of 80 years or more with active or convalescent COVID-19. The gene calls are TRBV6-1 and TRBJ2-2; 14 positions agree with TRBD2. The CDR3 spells CASSETGTSGSFYRGELFF. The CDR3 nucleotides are TGTGCCAGCAGTGAGACCGGGACTAGCGGGAGTTTTTACCGAGGGGAGCTGTTTTTT.